The source of this TCR beta chain is a study of blood T cells in healthy people across ages. Study-level information: Every two T cells gave about one barcoded beta molecule via template switching.

Primers used in a second PCR of roughly 6 to 11 cycles were a sample-barcoded 5' primer and a J-beta primer mix. TCRdb itself ran the 5' RACE reads through MiXCR, one entry per CDR3 protein. The repertoire has hundreds of thousands of distinct CDR3 sequences, 29% of them found once; the top ten carry 15% to 20%. The study, taken as a whole, reports: Diversity estimated from one million T cells was considered an underestimate.

The CDR3 consists of 14 residues. CDR1 is DFQATT and CDR2 is SNEGSKA in the germline V gene (reference sequence). Every donor provided approximately 10 milliliters of peripheral blood. Total RNA extraction produced at least 6 micrograms (per sample) for the study. Comment on this clonotype: Its antigen remains unidentified.

The sequence derives from a woman of 80 years or more in good health. The gene calls are TRBV20-1 and TRBJ2-7; 7 nucleotides align to TRBD2. Near its end, the DNA agrees better with TRBJ2-4, so the J call may be wrong. The sequenced sample was blood. In DNA form, the CDR3 reads TGCAGTCCCCGCGGCGGGAGCGGAAAAAACATTCAGTACTTC. Translated: CSPRGGSGKNIQYF.